The table lists the clone carrying this T cell receptor (beta chain) with many counts. Its antigen is unknown. The sample belongs to a study of T cells in Graves' hyperthyroidism and ophthalmopathy. Each patient was aged 18 to 65 and had newly diagnosed hyperthyroidism of under 2 months' duration. TCR beta CDR3 sequences were amplified from RNA transcripts. The HTBI primer set drove a first-round RT-PCR of the TCR CDR3. MiXCR, applied by TCRdb to the multiplex PCR reads, yields one record per CDR3 protein. Counted here are roughly 660,000 distinct CDR3 sequences, roughly 17% occurring once; the ten biggest clones make up around a sixth. The study's findings and limits: Onset of ophthalmopathy came a median 6.5 months after the model predicted it. Most expanded thyroid clonotypes above 0.001 recurred in blood.

This TCR was sampled from a man aged 50-59 years with Graves' hyperthyroidism. Input material: blood.

CDR3 coding DNA: TGTGCCAGCAGCTCGAACCAAGAGACCCAGTACTTC. This sequence encodes CASSSNQETQYF. The chain is built from TRBV7-9 and TRBJ2-5; D not resolved. CDR3 size: 12 residues. The V end was cut by 4 bases, the J end by 0 bases, with 3 bases between. Germline CDR1 reads SEHNR; CDR2 reads FQNEAQ (reference sequence). Filled out from reference TRBV7-9 and TRBJ2-5, the complete variable domain reads DTGVSQNPRHKITKRGQNVTFRCDPISEHNRLYWYRQTLGQGPEFLTYFQNEAQLEKSRLLSDRFSAERPKGSFSTLEIQRTEQGDSAMYLCASSSNQETQYFGPGTRLLVL.